The 26 T cell receptor beta chains below come from one sample, sequenced in a study of T cell responses to AZD1222 COVID-19 vaccine. This table comes from immunoSEQ multiplex PCR, and its TCRdb copy is limited to in-frame clones, with some not included. The profile shows fewer than 95,000 clones, about 91% of them singletons. Sequences were derived from peripheral blood, sampled 28 days after the second AZD1222 dose. Source of these receptors: an adult who received the AZD1222 COVID-19 vaccine.

The chain is built from TRBV16 and TRBJ2-2, with D uncertain. Germline loops: CDR1 KGHSY, CDR2 FQNENV. The CDR3 is made up of 12 amino acids. V was clipped by 3 bases and J by 7 bases, with 6 bases between them. CDR3 DNA sequence: TGTGCCAGCAGCCAGAATATCGGGGAGCTGTTTTTT. It encodes CASSQNIGELFF. Drawing the rest from reference TRBV16 and TRBJ2-2, the complete variable domain is GEEVAQTPKHLVRGEGQKAKLYCAPIKGHSYVFWYQQVLKNEFKFLISFQNENVFDETGMPKERFSAKCLPNSPCSLEIQATKLEDSAVYFCASSQNIGELFFGEGSRLTVL.

V and J are TRBV6-4 and TRBJ1-1, with 7 bases fitting TRBD1. The V gene end was trimmed by 7 bases and the J gene end by 4 bases; junction bases not matched to a gene: 9. Germline lookup yields CDR1 MRHNA and CDR2 SNTAGT. This CDR3 spans 14 amino acids. The CDR3 loop is CASKGQVGSTEAFF. CDR3 in DNA: TGTGCCAGCAAAGGACAGGTCGGGAGCACTGAAGCTTTCTTT.

This clone is medium-sized within its sample. V gene TRBV5-1 combines with J gene TRBJ2-3; TRBD1 is a possible D gene (6 bases). Germline V gives CDR1 SGHRS, CDR2 YFSETQ. The CDR3 totals 16 residues. V dropped 1 base and J dropped 5 bases, with 17 bases sitting between them. CDR3 sequence: CASSLTSQGPQDTQYF. The CDR3 DNA is TGCGCCAGCAGCTTGACCTCACAGGGCCCACAAGATACGCAGTATTTT.

The V call is TRBV6-5, the J call TRBJ2-7; tentatively, D is TRBD2 (6 bases). The ends were cut back, 6 bases at V and 1 base at J, with 16 bases in the middle. Germline V gene data show CDR1 as MNHEY and CDR2 as SVGAGI. The CDR3 is 15 amino acids. CDR3 residues: CASSKTGTLSYEQYF. CDR3 DNA: TGTGCCAGCAGCAAGACCGGGACTTTATCCTACGAGCAGTACTTC.

This chain joins TRBV3-1 (or the pseudogene TRBV3-2) and TRBJ2-7; 11 bases match TRBD2. Germline V gene sequence: CDR1 LGHDT, CDR2 YNNKEL (reference sequence). With 4 bases clipped from V and 0 bases from J, the junction kept 5 bases outside the gene matches. CDR3 size: 16 residues. Here the CDR3 reads CASSLSGTSGSYEQYF. The CDR3 coding sequence is TGTGCCAGCAGCCTATCGGGGACTAGCGGCTCCTACGAGCAGTACTTC.

The V and J genes are TRBV14 and TRBJ2-7; 10 bases fit TRBD2. The CDR3 runs to 12 residues. CDR1 is SGHDN, CDR2 FVKESK, per germline. V lost 3 bases and J lost 12; bases outside the gene matches: 5. As DNA, the CDR3 is TGTGCCAGCAGCCAGGCTAGCGGGAGTTGGTACTTC. Translating it yields CASSQASGSWYF.

The J gene is TRBJ2-5, the V gene TRBV7-8, with D perhaps given as TRBD1 or TRBD2 (5 bases each). The CDR3 is 13 residues long. Germline lookup yields CDR1 SGHVS and CDR2 FQNEAQ. Trimming cost V 7 bases and J 5 bases, with 14 bases left between them. CDR3 sequence reads: CASTRSGPETQYF. CDR3 coding DNA: TGTGCCAGCACACGGTCGGGGCCGGAGACCCAGTACTTC.

This clone showed up just once. This chain connects TRBV2 to TRBJ1-6; TRBD1 matches 7 bases. CDR1 is SNHLY, CDR2 FYNNEI, per germline. With V trimmed by 7 bases and J by 0 bases, 9 bases remained unmatched. This CDR3 contains 17 residues. This chain's CDR3 is CASMDRTRSSYNSPLHF. As DNA, the CDR3 is TGTGCCAGCATGGACAGGACAAGGAGCTCCTATAATTCACCCCTCCACTTT.

The chain is built from TRBV4-3 and TRBJ1-1; D might be TRBD1 (5 bases). V gave up 0 bases and J gave up 1 base, with 9 bases separating them. The CDR3 loop spans 15 amino acids. Germline CDR1 and CDR2: LGHNA and YSLEER. The CDR3 here is CASSQDSGGNTEAFF. CDR3 in DNA: TGCGCCAGCAGCCAAGACTCTGGGGGGAACACTGAAGCTTTCTTT.

The CDR3 coding sequence is TGTGCCAGCAGCTTAGGGTCGGGACTAGCGGGAATAAGCTCCTACAATGAGCAGTTCTTC. Protein: CASSLGSGLAGISSYNEQFF. The V gene is TRBV7-3, the J gene TRBJ2-1; 13 bases fit TRBD2. V lost 2 bases, J lost 0 bases, and 10 bases stayed unmatched. The CDR3 spans 20 residues. Germline V gene sequence: CDR1 SGHTA, CDR2 FQGTGA. Variable domain in full (rest from reference TRBV7-3 and TRBJ2-1): GAGVSQTPSNKVTEKGKYVELRCDPISGHTALYWYRQSLGQGPEFLIYFQGTGAADDSGLPNDRFFAVRPEGSVSTLKIQRTERGDSAVYLCASSLGSGLAGISSYNEQFFGPGTRLTVL.

J is TRBJ2-3 and V is TRBV2, with 10 bases aligning to TRBD2. This CDR3 contains 14 residues. Germline V gene data show CDR1 as SNHLY and CDR2 as FYNNEI. V was clipped by 1 base and J by 11 bases; unmatched bases: 6. The CDR3 bases are TGTGCCAGCAGTGAAGGGACTAGCGGTGGCCGGCAGTATTTT. This translates into CASSEGTSGGRQYF.

V and J are TRBV19 and TRBJ1-1; D uncertain. This CDR3 has 11 amino acids. Germline loops: CDR1 LNHDA, CDR2 SQIVND (reference sequence). Trimming took 9 bases from V and 9 from J, leaving 14 bases between them. CDR3 amino acids: CASQKAEKAFF. In DNA, the CDR3 is TGTGCCAGCCAAAAGGCGGAGAAAGCTTTCTTT. Together with reference TRBV19 and TRBJ1-1, the CDR3 gives the full variable domain: DGGITQSPKYLFRKEGQNVTLSCEQNLNHDAMYWYRQDPGQGLRLIYYSQIVNDFQKGDIAEGYSVSREKKESFPLTVTSAQKNPTAFYLCASQKAEKAFFGQGTRLTVV.

V is TRBV25-1 and J is TRBJ2-7; 9 nucleotides match TRBD2. This CDR3 comprises 17 residues. Germline trimming cut 4 bases from V and 2 bases from J; bases unmatched to any gene: 12. The germline gives CDR1 MGHDK, CDR2 SYGVNS. The CDR3 coding sequence is TGTGCCAGCAGTGGACAGGGACGACTAGCGGATCCCTACGAGCAGTACTTC. Translation: CASSGQGRLADPYEQYF.

This chain's CDR3 is CASSRPLAGAHEQYF. CDR3 DNA: TGTGCCAGCAGTCGACCGCTAGCGGGAGCACACGAGCAGTACTTC. This chain joins TRBV28 and TRBJ2-7; 10 bases agree with TRBD2. The V gene end was trimmed by 5 bases and the J gene end by 5 bases; junction bases not matched to a gene: 9. Germline V gene data show CDR1 as MDHEN and CDR2 as SYDVKM. CDR3 length: 15 residues.

This clone was observed a handful of times. This chain connects TRBV28 to TRBJ2-2, with 12 bases identical to TRBD1. The germline gives CDR1 MDHEN, CDR2 SYDVKM. The trim removed 3 bases at V and 7 bases at J, leaving 6 bases unmatched. This CDR3 has 16 residues. This CDR3 reads CASSFPGTGGIGELFF. CDR3 nucleotide sequence: TGTGCCAGCAGTTTCCCCGGGACAGGGGGCATCGGGGAGCTGTTTTTT.

The V gene is TRBV20-1, the J gene TRBJ1-5, with a weak D call TRBD1 (5 bases). This CDR3 contains 15 residues. The germline gives CDR1 DFQATT, CDR2 SNEGSKA (reference sequence). V was clipped by 3 bases and J by 5 bases, with 17 bases between them. The CDR3 reads CSASRGKGQDQPQHF. Here the CDR3 DNA reads TGCAGTGCTAGTCGGGGGAAAGGGCAGGATCAGCCCCAGCATTTT.

V is TRBV2 and J is TRBJ2-7; the match to TRBD1 covers 11 bases. The CDR3 loop spans 15 amino acids. CDR1 SNHLY and CDR2 FYNNEI come from the germline V gene. V lost 3 bases and J lost 7; bases outside the gene matches: 8. The CDR3 DNA is TGTGCCAGCAGTGATGGGTGGACAGGGGGCAGGGAGCAGTACTTC. This gives the protein CASSDGWTGGREQYF.

The V gene is TRBV18, the J gene TRBJ2-3; D is undetermined. V lost 4 bases and J lost 7, with 15 bases in between. Germline CDR1 and CDR2: KGHSH and LQKENI. The CDR3 is made up of 14 amino acids. The CDR3: CASSLSGGINTQYF. For the CDR3, the DNA is TGTGCCAGCTCACTAAGTGGTGGGATAAATACGCAGTATTTT.

The J gene is TRBJ1-2, the V gene TRBV5-1; 10 positions agree with TRBD1. The germline CDR1 and CDR2 sequences are SGHRS and YFSETQ. The CDR3 is made up of 18 amino acids. V was pared by 1 base and J by 2 bases, with 11 bases of the junction left unmatched. CDR3 DNA: TGCGCCAGCAGCTTGTCCCCCGGGACAGGGGACGCGAACTATGGCTACACCTTC. This codes for CASSLSPGTGDANYGYTF.

V and J are TRBV7-8 and TRBJ2-7; TRBD1 matches at 8 bases. CDR3 size: 16 residues. Germline V lookup: CDR1 SGHVS, CDR2 FQNEAQ. The V and J ends lost 2 bases and 5 bases, in that order; junction bases with no gene match: 11. This CDR3 is CASSLRAGGVMDEQYF. DNA for the CDR3: TGTGCCAGCAGCTTAAGGGCAGGGGGCGTTATGGACGAGCAGTACTTC.

The chain combines TRBV5-6 with TRBJ1-1; D possibly corresponds to TRBD1 (6 bases). The CDR3 is 14 amino acids. The germline V gene has CDR1 SGHDT and CDR2 YYEEEE. The V end was cut by 1 base, the J end by 1 base, with 8 bases between. For the CDR3, the DNA is TGTGCCAGCAGCTTGCGGGGGCCGAACACTGAAGCTTTCTTT. The encoded protein is CASSLRGPNTEAFF.

V is TRBV4-1 and J is TRBJ1-5; no clear D. This CDR3 has 16 residues. V was cut by 0 bases and J by 6 bases, with 15 bases left in between. Looked up from germline, CDR1 is MGHRA and CDR2 is YSYEKL. CDR3 sequence reads: CASSQETDRPGQPQHF. The CDR3 nucleotides read TGCGCCAGCAGCCAAGAAACAGACCGTCCTGGTCAGCCCCAGCATTTT.

This chain connects TRBV29-1 to TRBJ2-3; 9 positions agree with TRBD2. The CDR3 loop spans 14 amino acids. V lost 5 bases and J lost 2; bases outside the gene matches: 5. Germline assignment: CDR1 SQVTM and CDR2 ANQGSEA. The CDR3 protein is CSVPTSGITDTQYF. In nucleotides, the CDR3 is TGCAGCGTTCCGACTAGCGGAATCACAGATACGCAGTATTTT.

The rearrangement links TRBV5-1 to TRBJ2-5; weak D call: TRBD2 (5 bases). The V gene lost 0 bases and the J gene lost 3 bases, with 9 bases spanning the gap. The CDR3 covers 14 residues. Looked up from germline, CDR1 is SGHRS and CDR2 is YFSETQ. CDR3 in DNA: TGCGCCAGCAGCTTGGGAGGGCAGAAAGAGACCCAGTACTTC. Its translation: CASSLGGQKETQYF.

In DNA, the CDR3 is TGTGCCAGCAGCTTAGGGGGGGCGAACACCGGGGAGCTGTTTTTT. The encoded protein is CASSLGGANTGELFF. The chain employs TRBV7-8 and TRBJ2-2, with D possibly matching TRBD2 (6 bases). Looked up from germline, CDR1 is SGHVS and CDR2 is FQNEAQ. CDR3 length equals 15 residues. With 1 base removed from V and 0 bases from J, the gap between germline ends came to 6 bases.

The rearrangement joins TRBV28 to TRBJ2-7, with 16 bases identical to TRBD2. The CDR3 has 18 amino acids. The ends lost 6 bases at V and 4 bases at J; junction bases unmatched: 12. CDR1 is MDHEN, CDR2 SYDVKM, per germline. CDR3 nucleotides: TGTGCCAGCAGGGCCGGGACTAGCGGGAGGGCCGAGTATTACGAGCAGTACTTC. Encoded protein: CASRAGTSGRAEYYEQYF. Full variable domain (remainder filled in from reference TRBV28 and TRBJ2-7): DVKVTQSSRYLVKRTGEKVFLECVQDMDHENMFWYRQDPGLGLRLIYFSYDVKMKEKGDIPEGYSVSREKKERFSLILESASTNQTSMYLCASRAGTSGRAEYYEQYFGPGTRLTVT.